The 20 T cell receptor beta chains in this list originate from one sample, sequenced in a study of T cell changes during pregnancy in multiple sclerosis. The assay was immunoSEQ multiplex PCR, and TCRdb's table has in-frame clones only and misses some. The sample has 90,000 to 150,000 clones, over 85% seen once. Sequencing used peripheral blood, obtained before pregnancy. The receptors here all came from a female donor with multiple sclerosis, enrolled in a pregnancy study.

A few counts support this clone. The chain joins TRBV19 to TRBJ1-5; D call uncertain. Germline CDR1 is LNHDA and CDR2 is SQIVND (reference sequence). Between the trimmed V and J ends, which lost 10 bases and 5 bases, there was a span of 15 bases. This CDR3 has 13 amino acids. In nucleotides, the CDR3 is TGTGCCACCGGGAACGGTCCCCATCAGCCCCAGCATTTT. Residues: CATGNGPHQPQHF.

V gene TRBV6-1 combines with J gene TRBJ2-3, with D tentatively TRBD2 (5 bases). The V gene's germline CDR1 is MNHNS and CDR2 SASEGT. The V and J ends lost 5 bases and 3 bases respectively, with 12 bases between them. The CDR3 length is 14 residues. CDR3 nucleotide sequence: TGTGCCAGCAGTCGAAGCGGTTATACAGATACGCAGTATTTT. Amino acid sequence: CASSRSGYTDTQYF.

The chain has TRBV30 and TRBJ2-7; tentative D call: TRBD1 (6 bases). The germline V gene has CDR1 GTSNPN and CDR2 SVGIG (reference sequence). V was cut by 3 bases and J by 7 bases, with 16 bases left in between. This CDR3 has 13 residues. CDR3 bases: TGTGCCTGGAGCAGGGGTGGGGGTGGGGAGCAGTACTTC. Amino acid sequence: CAWSRGGGGEQYF.

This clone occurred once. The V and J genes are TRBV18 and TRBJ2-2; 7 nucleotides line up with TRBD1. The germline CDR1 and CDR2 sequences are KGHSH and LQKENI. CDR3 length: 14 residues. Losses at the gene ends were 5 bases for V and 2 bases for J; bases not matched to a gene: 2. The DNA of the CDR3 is TGTGCCAGCTCAGGACAGGTTAACACCGGGGAGCTGTTTTTT. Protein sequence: CASSGQVNTGELFF.

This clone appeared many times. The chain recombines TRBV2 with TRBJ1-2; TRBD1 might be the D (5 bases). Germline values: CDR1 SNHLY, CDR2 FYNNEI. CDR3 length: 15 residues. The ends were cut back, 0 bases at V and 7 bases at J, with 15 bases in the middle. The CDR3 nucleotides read TGTGCCAGCAGTGAAGCGCGGGGGGGATCTGTTGGCTACACCTTC. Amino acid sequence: CASSEARGGSVGYTF.

The DNA of the CDR3 is TGTGCCAGTAGTATCCCCGGGACACACGAGCAGTACTTC. It codes for CASSIPGTHEQYF. The chain links TRBV19 to TRBJ2-7; TRBD1 might be the D (6 bases). The CDR3 spans 13 residues. Trimming took 3 bases from V and 5 from J, leaving 11 bases between them. The germline gives CDR1 LNHDA, CDR2 SQIVND (reference sequence).

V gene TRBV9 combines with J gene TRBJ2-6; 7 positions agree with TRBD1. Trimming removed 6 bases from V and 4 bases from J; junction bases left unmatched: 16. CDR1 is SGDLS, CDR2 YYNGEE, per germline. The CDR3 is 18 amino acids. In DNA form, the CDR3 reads TGTGCCAGCACCGCGAAGCGACAGGGTGGTACCGGGGCCAACGTCCTGACTTTC. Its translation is CASTAKRQGGTGANVLTF.

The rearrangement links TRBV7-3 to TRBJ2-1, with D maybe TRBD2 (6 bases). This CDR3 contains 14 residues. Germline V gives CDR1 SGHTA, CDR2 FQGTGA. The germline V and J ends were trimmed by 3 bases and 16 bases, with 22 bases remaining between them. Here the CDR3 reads CASSFDSGTGERFF. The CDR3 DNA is TGTGCCAGCAGCTTTGATTCCGGGACTGGCGAGCGATTCTTC.

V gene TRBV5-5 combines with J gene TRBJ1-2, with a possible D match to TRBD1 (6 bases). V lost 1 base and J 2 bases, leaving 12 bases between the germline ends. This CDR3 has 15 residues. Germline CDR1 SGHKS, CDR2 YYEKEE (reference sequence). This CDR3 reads CASSLYAGVNYGYTF. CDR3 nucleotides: TGTGCCAGCAGCTTGTACGCAGGGGTGAACTATGGCTACACCTTC.

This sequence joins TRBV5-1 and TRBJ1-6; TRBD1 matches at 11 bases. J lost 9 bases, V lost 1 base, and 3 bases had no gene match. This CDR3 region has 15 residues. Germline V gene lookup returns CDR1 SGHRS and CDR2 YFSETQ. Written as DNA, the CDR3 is TGCGCCAGCAGCTTGTCCGGGACAGGGGGTTCACCCCTCCACTTT. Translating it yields CASSLSGTGGSPLHF.

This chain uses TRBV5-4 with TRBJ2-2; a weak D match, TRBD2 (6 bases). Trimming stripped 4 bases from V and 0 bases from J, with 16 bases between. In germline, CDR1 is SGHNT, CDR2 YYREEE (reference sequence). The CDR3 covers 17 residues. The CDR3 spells CASSPTAGSANTGELFF. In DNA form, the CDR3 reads TGTGCCAGCAGCCCTACCGCGGGGTCCGCGAACACCGGGGAGCTGTTTTTT.

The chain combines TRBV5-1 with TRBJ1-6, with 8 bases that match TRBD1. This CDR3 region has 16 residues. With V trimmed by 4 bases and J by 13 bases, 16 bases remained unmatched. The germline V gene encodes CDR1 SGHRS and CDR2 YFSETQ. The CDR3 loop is CASSPNQGAAVGPLHF. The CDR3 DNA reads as TGCGCCAGCAGCCCAAACCAGGGGGCGGCGGTTGGGCCCCTCCACTTT.

CDR3 amino acids: CASSSSPQSGGARDTQYF. The CDR3, as DNA: TGTGCCAGCAGCTCCTCCCCTCAGAGCGGGGGGGCCCGAGATACGCAGTATTTT. The V gene is TRBV7-2, the J gene TRBJ2-3, with 10 bases fitting TRBD2. Germline V gene lookup returns CDR1 SGHTA and CDR2 FQGNSA. This CDR3 comprises 18 residues. V shed 4 bases, J shed 5 bases, and the junction held 15 bases outside the gene matches.

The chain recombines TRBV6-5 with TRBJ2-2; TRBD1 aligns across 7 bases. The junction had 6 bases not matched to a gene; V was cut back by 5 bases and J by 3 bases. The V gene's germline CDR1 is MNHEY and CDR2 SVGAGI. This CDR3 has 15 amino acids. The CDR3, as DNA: TGTGCCAGCAGTCCCCGAGACAGGGACACCGGGGAGCTGTTTTTT. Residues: CASSPRDRDTGELFF.

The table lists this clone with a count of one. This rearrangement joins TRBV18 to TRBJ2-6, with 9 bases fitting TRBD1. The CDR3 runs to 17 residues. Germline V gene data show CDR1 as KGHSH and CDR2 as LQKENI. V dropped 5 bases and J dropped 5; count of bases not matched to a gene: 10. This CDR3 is CASSGDREGPWANVLTF. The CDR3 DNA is TGTGCCAGCTCAGGGGACAGGGAGGGTCCCTGGGCCAACGTCCTGACTTTC.

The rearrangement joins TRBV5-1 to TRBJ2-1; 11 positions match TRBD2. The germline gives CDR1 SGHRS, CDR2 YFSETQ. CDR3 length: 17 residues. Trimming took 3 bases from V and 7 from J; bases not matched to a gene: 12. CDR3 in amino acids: CASSYLSGRAGRNEQFF. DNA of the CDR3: TGCGCCAGCAGCTACCTTAGCGGGAGGGCGGGGAGGAATGAGCAGTTCTTC.

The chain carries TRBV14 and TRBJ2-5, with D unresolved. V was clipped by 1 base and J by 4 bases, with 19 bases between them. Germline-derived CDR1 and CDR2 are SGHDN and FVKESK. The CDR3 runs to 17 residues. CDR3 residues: CASSQGGRLFTPETQYF. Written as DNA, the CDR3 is TGTGCCAGCAGCCAAGGCGGTCGGCTGTTCACCCCAGAGACCCAGTACTTC.

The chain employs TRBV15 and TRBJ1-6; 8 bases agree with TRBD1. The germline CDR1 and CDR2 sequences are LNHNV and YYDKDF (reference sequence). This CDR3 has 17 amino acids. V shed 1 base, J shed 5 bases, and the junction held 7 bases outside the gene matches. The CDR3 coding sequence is TGTGCCACCAGCAGAGGTCCAGGGGGCGCCCATAATTCACCCCTCCACTTT. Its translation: CATSRGPGGAHNSPLHF.

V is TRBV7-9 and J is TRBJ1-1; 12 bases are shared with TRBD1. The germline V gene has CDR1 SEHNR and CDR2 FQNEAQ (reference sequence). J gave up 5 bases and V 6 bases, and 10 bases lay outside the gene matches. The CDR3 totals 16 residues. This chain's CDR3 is CASRHSRDRGQTEAFF. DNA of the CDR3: TGTGCCAGCAGACACAGCCGGGACAGGGGGCAAACTGAAGCTTTCTTT. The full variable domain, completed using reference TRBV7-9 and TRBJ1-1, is DTGVSQNPRHKITKRGQNVTFRCDPISEHNRLYWYRQTLGQGPEFLTYFQNEAQLEKSRLLSDRFSAERPKGSFSTLEIQRTEQGDSAMYLCASRHSRDRGQTEAFFGQGTRLTVV.

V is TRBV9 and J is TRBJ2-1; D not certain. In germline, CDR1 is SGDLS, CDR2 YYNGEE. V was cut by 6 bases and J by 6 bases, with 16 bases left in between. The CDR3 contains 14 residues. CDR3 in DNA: TGTGCCAGCAACGTTGCGGTGCTGAGCAATGAGCAGTTCTTC. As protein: CASNVAVLSNEQFF.